This T cell receptor (beta chain) was identified during a study of blood T cells in healthy people across ages. Together with a sample-barcoded 5' primer, a J-beta primer mix was included in a second PCR lasting about 7 to 12 cycles. With 12 random nucleotides, a template-switch adaptor tagged each individual cDNA molecule. TCRdb reanalysed the 5' RACE reads using MiXCR and keeps one entry per CDR3 protein. The table has about 650,000 distinct CDR3 sequences, roughly 32% seen once. Per germline, CDR1 SGHRS and CDR2 YFSETQ. V lost 0 bases, J lost 8 bases, and 11 bases lay in between. This CDR3 is 13 amino acids long. On this clonotype itself: This may be a read error, as it is one base from a much larger clone. This is likely a read error, given that the CDR3 carries no conserved phenylalanine or tryptophan at its end.

Sequencing used blood. This chain connects TRBV5-1 to TRBJ1-2; D uncertain. The sequence derives from a woman older than 75 in good health. The CDR3 protein is CASSLDSRWGYTL. CDR3 coding DNA: TGCGCCAGCAGCTTGGACAGCCGATGGGGCTACACCTTA.